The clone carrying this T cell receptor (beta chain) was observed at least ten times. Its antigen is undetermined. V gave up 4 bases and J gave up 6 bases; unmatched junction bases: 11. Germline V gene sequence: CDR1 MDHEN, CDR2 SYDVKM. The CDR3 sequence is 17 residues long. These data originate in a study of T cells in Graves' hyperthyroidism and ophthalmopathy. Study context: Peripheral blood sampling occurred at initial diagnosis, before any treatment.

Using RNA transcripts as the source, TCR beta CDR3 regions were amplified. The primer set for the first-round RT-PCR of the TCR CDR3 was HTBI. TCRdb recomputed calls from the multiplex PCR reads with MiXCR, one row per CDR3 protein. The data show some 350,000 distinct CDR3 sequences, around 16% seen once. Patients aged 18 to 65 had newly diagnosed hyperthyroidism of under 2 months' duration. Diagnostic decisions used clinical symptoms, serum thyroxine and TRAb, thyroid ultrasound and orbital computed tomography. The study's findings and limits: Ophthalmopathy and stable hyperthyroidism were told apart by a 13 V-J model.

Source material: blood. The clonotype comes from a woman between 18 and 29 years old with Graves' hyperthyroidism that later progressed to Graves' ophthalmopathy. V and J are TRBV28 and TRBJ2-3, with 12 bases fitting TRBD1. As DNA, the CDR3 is TGTGCCAGCAGTTCCCCTCCGGGGACAGGGGGCGCCGATACGCAGTATTTT. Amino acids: CASSSPPGTGGADTQYF.